This is a list of T cell receptor beta chains from one sample in a study of blood T cell repertoires in COVID-19. Sequencing was performed with immunoSEQ multiplex PCR; in TCRdb, only in-frame clones are kept and a portion is missing. The sample contains 150,000 or so clones, roughly 87% of which appear only once. The sample comprised PBMCs or T cells enriched from blood (not recorded which). The source is a woman between 40 and 50 years old who had been exposed to COVID-19. Both conserved end residues are part of each CDR3. A D gene is named only where the DNA matches it firmly. A row's size may be missing; if present it is once, few, many or a size class.

V	D	length	size	J	CDR3	DNA
TRBV5-8	TRBD2	15	NA	TRBJ2-1	CASSSGTSGGNEQFF	TGTGCCAGCAGCTCGGGGACTAGCGGGGGGAATGAGCAGTTCTTC
TRBV5-5	TRBD2	15	NA	TRBJ2-7	CASSPSGGGGKEQYF	TGTGCCAGCAGCCCCTCTGGGGGGGGAGGGAAAGAGCAGTACTTC
TRBV6-5	NA	15	NA	TRBJ2-7	CASSYDSPYSYEQYF	TGTGCCAGCAGTTACGACAGCCCTTACTCCTACGAGCAGTACTTC
TRBV27	NA	15	NA	TRBJ1-6	CASSGRLGGRSPLHF	TGTGCCAGCAGTGGTAGGCTGGGCGGGCGTTCACCCCTCCACTTT
TRBV5-1	TRBD2	15	NA	TRBJ2-3	CASSQLAGSTDTQYF	TGCGCCAGCAGCCAATTAGCGGGGTCCACAGATACGCAGTATTTT
TRBV23-1	NA	16	NA	TRBJ1-3	CASTRLWRVSGNTIYF	TGCGCCAGCACTCGGTTGTGGAGGGTCTCTGGAAACACCATATATTTT
TRBV5-4	NA	17	once	TRBJ2-3	CASTPPLGSPGTDTQYF	TGTGCCAGCACTCCTCCTCTGGGGAGCCCGGGCACAGATACGCAGTATTTT
TRBV10-2	TRBD1	14	NA	TRBJ1-4	CASSATGEGEKLFF	TGCGCCAGCAGTGCGACAGGGGAGGGTGAAAAACTGTTTTTT
TRBV19	TRBD2	14	NA	TRBJ2-1	CASSPTSGIGEQFF	TGTGCCAGTAGCCCCACTAGCGGGATTGGTGAGCAGTTCTTC
TRBV6-5	TRBD1	15	NA	TRBJ2-1	CASSYTGGSYNEQFF	TGTGCCAGCAGTTACACAGGGGGTTCCTACAATGAGCAGTTCTTC
TRBV7-2	NA	15	NA	TRBJ1-1	CASSTHPGGNTEAFF	TGTGCCAGCAGCACCCACCCGGGTGGGAACACTGAAGCTTTCTTT
TRBV4-1	NA	16	NA	TRBJ2-3	CASSQVRQQSADTQYF	TGCGCCAGCAGCCAAGTGAGACAGCAGAGTGCAGATACGCAGTATTTT
TRBV2	TRBD1	17	NA	TRBJ1-6	CASREQGSSSYNSPLHF	TGTGCCAGCAGAGAACAGGGGTCGAGCTCCTATAATTCACCCCTCCACTTT
TRBV5-5	TRBD2	13	once	TRBJ2-1	CASSLEAAGGPFF	TGTGCCAGCAGCTTGGAGGCAGCGGGGGGGCCGTTCTTC
TRBV4-3	TRBD2	16	NA	TRBJ2-3	CASSQVLAGYTDTQYF	TGCGCCAGCAGCCAAGTCTTAGCGGGATACACAGATACGCAGTATTTT
TRBV19	NA	14	NA	TRBJ2-7	CASSVGGRGYEQYF	TGTGCCTCCTCGGTGGGGGGGCGAGGGTACGAGCAGTACTTC